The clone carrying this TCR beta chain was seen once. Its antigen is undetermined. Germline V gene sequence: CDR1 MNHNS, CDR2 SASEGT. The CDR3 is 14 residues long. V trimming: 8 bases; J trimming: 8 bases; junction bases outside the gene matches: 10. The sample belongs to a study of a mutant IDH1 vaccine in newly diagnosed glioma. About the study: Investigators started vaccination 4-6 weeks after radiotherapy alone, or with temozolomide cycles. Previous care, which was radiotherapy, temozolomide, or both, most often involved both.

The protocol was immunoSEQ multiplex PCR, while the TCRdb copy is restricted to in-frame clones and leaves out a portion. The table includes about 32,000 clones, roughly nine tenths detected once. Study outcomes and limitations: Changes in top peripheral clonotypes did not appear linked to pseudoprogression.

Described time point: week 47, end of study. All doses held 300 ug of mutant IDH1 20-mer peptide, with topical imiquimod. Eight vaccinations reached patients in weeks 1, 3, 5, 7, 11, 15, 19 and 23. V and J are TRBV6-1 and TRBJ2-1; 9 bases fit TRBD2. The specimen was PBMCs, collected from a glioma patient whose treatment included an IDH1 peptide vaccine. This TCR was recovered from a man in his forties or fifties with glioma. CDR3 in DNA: TGTGCCAGCCGAGGGACTAGCCGTATCCATGAGCAGTTCTTC. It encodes CASRGTSRIHEQFF.